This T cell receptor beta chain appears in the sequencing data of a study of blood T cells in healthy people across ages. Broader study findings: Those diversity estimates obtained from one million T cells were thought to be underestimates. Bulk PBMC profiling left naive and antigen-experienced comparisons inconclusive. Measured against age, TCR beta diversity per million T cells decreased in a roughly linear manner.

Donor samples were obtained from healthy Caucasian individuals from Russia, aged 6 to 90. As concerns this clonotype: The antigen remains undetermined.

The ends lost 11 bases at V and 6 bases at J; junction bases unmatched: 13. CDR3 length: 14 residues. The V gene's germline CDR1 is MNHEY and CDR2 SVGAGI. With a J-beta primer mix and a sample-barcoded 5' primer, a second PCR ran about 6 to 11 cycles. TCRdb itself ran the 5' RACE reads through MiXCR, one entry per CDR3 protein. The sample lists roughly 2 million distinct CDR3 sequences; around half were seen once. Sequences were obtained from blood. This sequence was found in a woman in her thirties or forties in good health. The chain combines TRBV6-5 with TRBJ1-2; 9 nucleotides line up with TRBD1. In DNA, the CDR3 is TGTGCCGTATCACGAGGGACAGGGAGAGATGGCTACACCTTC. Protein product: CAVSRGTGRDGYTF.